The sequence of this T cell receptor (beta chain) was determined in a study of shared clonotypes between healthy human individuals (TCRdb year 2020). About the study as a whole: A couple of women and a few men aged 18 to 49 years were included in the cohort. To increase sequencing depth and limit assay-specific biases, TCR repertoire library preparation and sequencing were carried out by different laboratories using diverse techniques. Per donor, three plates each were used for CD4 naive and CD4 memory, two for CD8 naive, and one for CD8 memory. Per donor, leukapheresis produced somewhere between about 0.85 and 8.9 billion PBMCs. The study deeply sequenced blood TCR repertoires of five healthy adults to estimate repertoire size and the extent of clonotype sharing between individuals.

To note about this clone: Its antigen specificity is not known. No per-base quality is available; no much larger clone lies one base away. The sample holds other DNA sequences that translate to the same CDR3.

The donors were healthy, HIV-negative adults with no recently reported acute infections or vaccinations. Only Caucasian adults living in Nashville, Tennessee, USA were represented among the donors. Magnetic negative selection was used to enrich CD4+ T cells, after which naive cells were positively selected on CD45RA and the negative fraction became the memory subset. After blood collection by leukapheresis, PBMCs were isolated using Ficoll-Histopaque density gradient centrifugation and then cryopreserved in the vapor phase of liquid nitrogen. Purity and quantity of every magnetically sorted T cell population were checked by analytical flow cytometry. Genomic DNA was isolated from each sorted fraction and quantified by UV absorbance on a Nanodrop 2000c. Overall study outcomes, separate from this receptor: Rarefaction of sorted-subset datasets indicated incomplete sequencing despite the large sequencing depth. Approximately 5% of naive CD4, roughly 3.6% of naive CD8, approximately 2.2% of memory CD4, and 0.35% to 0.5% of memory CD8 clonotypes were shared across several donors. Clonotypes shared by all four sorted-subset donors showed higher generation probabilities than non-shared clonotypes. Naive subsets generally had larger estimated clonotype richness than memory subsets did. Pairwise subsampling led to the expectation that sequencing depth would affect the degree of clonotype sharing among donors. Sampling was restricted to blood, and TCR repertoires in tissues likely differ from the TCR repertoires found in blood. Because the study included only a small number of donors, the genetic and exposure-history diversity represented was limited.

Reading from cysteine to phenylalanine, the CDR3 counts 15 amino acids. Just CDR3 DNA is preserved here, 45 bases in frame from base 1. Cut back by 0 bases and 0 bases, the V and J ends lie 7 bases apart. CDR1 and CDR2, looked up from the germline V gene, are SGDLS and YYNGEE. Using the deep immunoSEQ assay, TCR CDR3 regions were amplified from genomic DNA by multiplex PCR. Extracted genomic DNA from each cell subset was spread evenly across all wells of several immunoSEQ 96-well plates, with each plate serving as a replicate. Each replicate PCR for sorted subsets received roughly 0.2 ug genomic DNA, equal to around 32,000 T cell genomes. Purified libraries were quantified with a Qubit 3.0 fluorometer, sized on a Bioanalyzer 2100, and re-quantified with the KAPA Library Quantification kit. Every immunoSEQ 96-well plate was sequenced on a separate single-read 150-cycle Illumina NextSeq 550 flow cell. In the paper's pipeline: Because the immunoSEQ output included only junctional sequences and no quality scores, the filtering could not be the same as the filtering used for full-length reads. To assign V/J genes and CDR3, sequences were annotated against IMGT germline references using PyIR, a Python wrapper for IgBLAST v1.9. Reads with weak V/J assignments (E-value above 1e-6), missing CDR3, stop codons, out-of-frame junctions, or ambiguous translated residues were removed. V3J clonotypes were defined as sequences sharing the same inferred V gene, J gene, and CDR3 amino acid sequence. Percentage overlap between repertoires was calculated by dividing the number of shared unique clonotypes by the size of the smaller repertoire. Three approaches were used to assess repertoire richness: RTK rarefaction, the Chao1 estimator, and Recon v2.1 estimates of unobserved clonotypes. Generation probabilities were computed with OLGA for all TCRbeta clonotypes obtained by the gDNA method from a handful of donors. TCRdb carries this immuneACCESS record with in-frame sequences only. Its versions omit some clonotypes, under half of them owing to an unresolved V gene in the studies checked, with the rest unexplained. V and J calls plus clone size are reproduced from that table; the DNA served to infer D and trimming. The sample table lists 2 million to 3 million clones, 93% of them with a count of one. The ten most abundant clones make up about 0.39% of the sample.

The chain links TRBV9 with TRBJ2-1; there is no confident call for the D gene. Sequenced: naive CD4+ T cells from PBMCs. This specimen's cell subset or site label, interpreted: CD45RA+ positively selected. The receptor comes from a man aged 18-30 years in good health. Some clones in this sample may be carry-over from other donors' samples. The CDR3 region: CASSVEGLSYNEQFF. The DNA reads as follows: TGTGCCAGCAGCGTAGAAGGGCTCTCCTACAATGAGCAGTTCTTC.